The rows below give T cell receptor beta chains drawn from one sample of a study of blood T cell repertoires in COVID-19. Sequencing used immunoSEQ multiplex PCR; TCRdb keeps in-frame clones, though not all of them. The sample carries 90,000 to 120,000 clones, roughly 84% recorded once. The specimen sequenced was peripheral blood. These receptors originate from a human donor in a cohort sampled during active COVID-19. The CDR3 runs from the conserved cysteine through the conserved F or W. A D gene is named only where the DNA matches it firmly. Clone sizes are given selectively: once, few, many, or a class where the clone is expanded.

v_gene: TRBV20-1
abundance: NA
d_gene: NA
j_gene: TRBJ2-3
CDR3nt: TGCAGTGCTAGATTAGCAGATACGCAGTATTTT
CDR3aa: CSARLADTQYF

v_gene: TRBV24-1
abundance: NA
d_gene: NA
j_gene: TRBJ2-3
CDR3nt: TGTGCCACCAGCCGGTCGGACAACACCTTATCTAGCACAGATACGCAGTATTTT
CDR3aa: CATSRSDNTLSSTDTQYF

v_gene: TRBV4-3
abundance: once
d_gene: TRBD2
j_gene: TRBJ2-5
CDR3nt: TGCGCCAGCAGCCAAGCCTCGTTAGGGCTAGCGGGATCTGAGACCCAGTACTTC
CDR3aa: CASSQASLGLAGSETQYF

v_gene: TRBV19
abundance: NA
d_gene: TRBD1
j_gene: TRBJ1-5
CDR3nt: TGTGCCAGTAGCCAACGGACAGGGGTTAGCAATCAGCCCCAGCATTTT
CDR3aa: CASSQRTGVSNQPQHF

v_gene: TRBV7-8
abundance: once
d_gene: NA
j_gene: TRBJ2-1
CDR3nt: TGTGCCAGCAGCTACAGGGTTACTTCCTACAATGAGCAGTTCTTC
CDR3aa: CASSYRVTSYNEQFF

v_gene: TRBV5-4
abundance: few
d_gene: TRBD1
j_gene: TRBJ2-7
CDR3nt: TGTGCCAGCAGCCCGGACAGGGATAGCTACGAGCAGTACTTC
CDR3aa: CASSPDRDSYEQYF

v_gene: TRBV21-1
abundance: NA
d_gene: NA
j_gene: TRBJ2-3
CDR3nt: TGTGCCAGCAGCAAAGGCGGCGCGGCCTATACAGATACGCAGTATTTT
CDR3aa: CASSKGGAAYTDTQYF

v_gene: TRBV27
abundance: NA
d_gene: TRBD1
j_gene: TRBJ2-1
CDR3nt: TGTGCCAGCAGTTGGTCAGGGGGCGTAACCTACAATGAGCAGTTCTTC
CDR3aa: CASSWSGGVTYNEQFF

v_gene: TRBV24-1
abundance: NA
d_gene: TRBD1
j_gene: TRBJ1-2
CDR3nt: TGTGCCACCAGTGATCTCGGACAGGGATATGGCTACACCTTC
CDR3aa: CATSDLGQGYGYTF

v_gene: TRBV7-8
abundance: NA
d_gene: NA
j_gene: TRBJ1-1
CDR3nt: TGTGCCAGCAGCTCACAGTGGAACACTGAAGCTTTCTTT
CDR3aa: CASSSQWNTEAFF

v_gene: TRBV6-5
abundance: NA
d_gene: NA
j_gene: TRBJ1-3
CDR3nt: TGTGCCAGCAGGGGTCGGGGAAGTGGAAACACCATATATTTT
CDR3aa: CASRGRGSGNTIYF

v_gene: TRBV7-2
abundance: NA
d_gene: TRBD1
j_gene: TRBJ1-5
CDR3nt: TGTGCCAGCAGCGCGGGACAGGTCGGTCAGCCCCAGCATTTT
CDR3aa: CASSAGQVGQPQHF

v_gene: TRBV19
abundance: few
d_gene: NA
j_gene: TRBJ1-3
CDR3nt: TGTGCCAGAGGAGGGAAGGTACCCAACCACTCTGGAAACACCATATATTTT
CDR3aa: CARGGKVPNHSGNTIYF

v_gene: TRBV6-1
abundance: NA
d_gene: NA
j_gene: TRBJ1-1
CDR3nt: TGTGCCAGCAGTGAACCCGGAGCTTTGAACACTGAAGCTTTCTTT
CDR3aa: CASSEPGALNTEAFF